This TCR beta chain stems from a study of PD-1 blockade in mismatch repair-deficient tumors. The data were produced by immunoSEQ multiplex PCR, yet TCRdb's version contains in-frame clones alone and is incomplete. The repertoire holds some 66,000 clones, more than 70% seen once, with about 14% in the top ten. Whole-study findings and limits: Rapid post-treatment expansion, then contraction, generally preceding radiologic response, marked tumor-resident clones.

Every patient had mismatch repair deficiency by PCR or immunohistochemistry. A word on this clone: Its antigen remains unknown.

The trim removed 3 bases at V and 5 bases at J, leaving 8 bases unmatched. Germline CDR1 MGHRA, CDR2 YSYEKL. There are 17 residues in the CDR3. The chain is built from TRBV4-1 and TRBJ2-3; 13 bases line up with TRBD2. The receptor's source is an adult with mismatch repair-deficient cancer. The sample was peripheral blood, taken 52 weeks after starting pembrolizumab. This CDR3 reads CASSHIGRLAGGDTQYF. CDR3 bases: TGCGCCAGCAGCCATATTGGGAGACTAGCGGGGGGAGATACGCAGTATTTT.